One sample yielded the 2 T cell receptor beta chains listed below, sequenced in a study of regulatory T cells in long-lasting Graves disease (dated by TCRdb to 2020 to 2022). Taken with the paper, the label for time point translates to: persistent/refractory GD, antithyroid drugs over 5 years with positive TRAb. For both TCR sequencing and RNA sequencing, RNA was extracted from PBMCs using TRIzol. Library preparation was by multiplex PCR. Sequencer: Illumina HiSeq 4000. CDR3 regions were amplified by Arm-PCR with iRepertoire HTBI primers to construct TCR beta libraries. TCRdb itself trimmed the public reads at Q25 with fastp, ran MiXCR and retained productive beta chains. Each record represents a unique CDR3 protein, reported with the most common genes and DNA among its rows. A total of 700,000 or so distinct CDR3 sequences appear in this sample, around 30% of them only once. The ten biggest clones cover 35% to 55% of the sample.

This sample comprised peripheral blood mononuclear cells (PBMCs), obtained when the disease was refractory, from a patient treated with antithyroid drugs. Source of these receptors: a female donor with Graves disease.

The chain has TRBV6-1 and TRBJ1-2; D is undetermined. Germline values: CDR1 MNHNS, CDR2 SASEGT. This CDR3 has 16 amino acids. V was pared by 0 bases and J by 3 bases, with 14 bases between. The CDR3 region has the DNA TGTGCCAGCAGTGAAGCGCTAGGAGACACCTACTATGGCTACACCTTC. Translating it yields CASSEALGDTYYGYTF.

This clonotype has just a few counts. V and J are TRBV9 and TRBJ2-7, with 12 bases fitting TRBD2. V was pared by 3 bases and J by 7 bases, with 11 bases of the junction left unmatched. CDR3 length equals 16 residues. CDR1 is SGDLS and CDR2 is YYNGEE in the germline V gene. The CDR3 sequence: CASSDLTSGSVSEQYF. The CDR3 nucleotides are TGTGCCAGCAGCGATCTGACTAGCGGGAGTGTCTCTGAGCAGTACTTC.